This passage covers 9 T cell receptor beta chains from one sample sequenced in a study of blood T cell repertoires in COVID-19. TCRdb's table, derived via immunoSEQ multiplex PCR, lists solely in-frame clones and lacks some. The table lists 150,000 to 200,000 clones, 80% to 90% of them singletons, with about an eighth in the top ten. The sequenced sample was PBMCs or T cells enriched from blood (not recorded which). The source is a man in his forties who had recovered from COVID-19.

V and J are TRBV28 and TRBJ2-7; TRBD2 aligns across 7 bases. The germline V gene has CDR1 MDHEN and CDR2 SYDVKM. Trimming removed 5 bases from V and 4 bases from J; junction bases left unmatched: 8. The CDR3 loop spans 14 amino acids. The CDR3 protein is CASSPSLAAYEQYV. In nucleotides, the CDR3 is TGTGCCAGCAGTCCCTCGCTAGCGGCATACGAGCAGTACGTC.

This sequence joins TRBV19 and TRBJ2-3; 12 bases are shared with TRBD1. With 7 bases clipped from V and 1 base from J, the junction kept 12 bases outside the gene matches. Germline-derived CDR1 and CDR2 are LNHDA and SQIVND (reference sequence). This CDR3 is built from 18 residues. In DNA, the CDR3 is TGTGCCAGTACCCCAAGGGGACAGGGGGCGCTCGGCACAGATACGCAGTATTTT. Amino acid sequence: CASTPRGQGALGTDTQYF. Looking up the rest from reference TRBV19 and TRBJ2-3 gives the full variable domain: DGGITQSPKYLFRKEGQNVTLSCEQNLNHDAMYWYRQDPGQGLRLIYYSQIVNDFQKGDIAEGYSVSREKKESFPLTVTSAQKNPTAFYLCASTPRGQGALGTDTQYFGPGTRLTVL.

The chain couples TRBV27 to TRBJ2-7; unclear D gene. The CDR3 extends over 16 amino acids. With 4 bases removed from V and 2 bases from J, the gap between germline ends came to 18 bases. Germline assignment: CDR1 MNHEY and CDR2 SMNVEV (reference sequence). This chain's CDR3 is CASSSKNSYRAYEQYF. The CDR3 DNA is TGTGCCAGCAGTTCAAAGAACTCTTATCGGGCCTACGAGCAGTACTTC.

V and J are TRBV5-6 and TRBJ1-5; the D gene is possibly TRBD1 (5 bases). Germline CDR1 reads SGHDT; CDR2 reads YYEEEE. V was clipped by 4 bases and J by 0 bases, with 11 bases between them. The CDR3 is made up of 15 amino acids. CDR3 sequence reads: CASSLTGTSNQPQHF. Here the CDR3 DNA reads TGTGCCAGCAGCCTAACAGGAACTAGCAATCAGCCCCAGCATTTT.

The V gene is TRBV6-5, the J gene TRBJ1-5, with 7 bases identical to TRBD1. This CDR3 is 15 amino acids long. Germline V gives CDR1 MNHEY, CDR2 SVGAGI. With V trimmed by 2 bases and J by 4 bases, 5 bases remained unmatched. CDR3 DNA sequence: TGTGCCAGCAGTTACACAGGGGCCGGGAATCAGCCCCAGCATTTT. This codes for CASSYTGAGNQPQHF.

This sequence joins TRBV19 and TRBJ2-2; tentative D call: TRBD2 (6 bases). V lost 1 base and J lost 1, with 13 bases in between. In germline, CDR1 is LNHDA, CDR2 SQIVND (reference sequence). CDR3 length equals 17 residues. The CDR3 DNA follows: TGTGCCAGTAGTATAGTCCGGCTAGCGCAGAACACCGGGGAGCTGTTTTTT. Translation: CASSIVRLAQNTGELFF.

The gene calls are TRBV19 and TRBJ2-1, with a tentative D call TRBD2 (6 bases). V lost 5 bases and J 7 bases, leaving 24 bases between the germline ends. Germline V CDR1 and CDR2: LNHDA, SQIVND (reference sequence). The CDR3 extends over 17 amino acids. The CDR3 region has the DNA TGTGCCAGTAGTCATCGGGAACTGTTGGCGGCGGGGAATGAGCAGTTCTTC. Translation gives CASSHRELLAAGNEQFF.

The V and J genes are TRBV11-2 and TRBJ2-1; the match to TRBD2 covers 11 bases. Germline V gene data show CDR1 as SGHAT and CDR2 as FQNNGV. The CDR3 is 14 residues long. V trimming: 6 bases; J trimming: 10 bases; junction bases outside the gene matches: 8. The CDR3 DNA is TGTGCCAGCAGTCGGACTAGCGGGCTGGGCGAGCAGTTCTTC. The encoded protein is CASSRTSGLGEQFF.

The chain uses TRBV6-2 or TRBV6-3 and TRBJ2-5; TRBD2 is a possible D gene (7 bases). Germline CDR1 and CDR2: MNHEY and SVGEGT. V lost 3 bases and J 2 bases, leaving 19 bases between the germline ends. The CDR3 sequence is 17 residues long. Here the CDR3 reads CASSYSNWGGEQETQYF. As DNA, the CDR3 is TGTGCCAGCAGTTATTCGAATTGGGGGGGCGAGCAAGAGACCCAGTACTTC.